The sequence of this T cell receptor beta chain was determined in a study of CD8 T cells in Susac syndrome. Study findings and constraints: A relatively small number of individuals underwent TCR sequencing and HLA analysis.

The authors sequenced TCR beta from blood CD8+ and CD4+ T cells. TEMRA cells underwent FACS enrichment and CD8+ and CD4+ T cells underwent negative isolation. In the case of this clonotype: Its antigen is as yet unknown.

Germline CDR1 is SGHDT and CDR2 is YYEEEE. The CDR3 runs to 14 residues. V gave up 2 bases and J gave up 5 bases; unmatched junction bases: 5. Random hexamers were used to reverse transcribe the RNA input (about 0.45 to 1 ug). The TCR beta CDR3 was amplified by immunoSEQ multiplex PCR across 54 Vbeta, 13 Jbeta. TCRdb re-derived calls from the immunoSEQ multiplex PCR reads in MiXCR, one entry per CDR3 protein. The data hold 350,000 to 550,000 distinct CDR3 sequences, with 85% to 90% observed a single time. The specimen was CD8+ T cells from PBMCs. The chain is built from TRBV5-6 and TRBJ2-7; TRBD1 aligns across 9 bases. This receptor was obtained from a human donor with multiple sclerosis. The CDR3 here is CASSFGQGFHEQYF. CDR3 DNA: TGTGCCAGCAGCTTCGGACAGGGGTTCCACGAGCAGTACTTC.